This is a list of T cell receptor beta chains from one sample in a study of Ad26.COV2.S vaccination and SARS-CoV-2 variants. Only in-frame clones appear in the TCRdb table, and some are missing; sequencing was by immunoSEQ multiplex PCR. The sample contains a few hundred thousand clones, 83% of which appear only once. Source: peripheral blood, taken in a trial of Ad26.COV2.S vaccine versus placebo. The receptors were sampled from a person aged 18-65 years who received the Ad26.COV2.S COVID-19 vaccine or a placebo. The CDR3 runs from the conserved cysteine through the conserved F or W. The D gene is left open where the match is weak. A clone size is listed for some rows: how often the clone was seen (once, few, many), or a class if it is expanded.

v_call: TRBV19; j_call: TRBJ1-4; clone_size: few; d_call: NA; cdr3_nt: TGTGCCAGTAGTATAATTGCATTTTCGGTTAATGAAAAACTGTTTTTT; cdr3_aa: CASSIIAFSVNEKLFF
v_call: TRBV18; j_call: TRBJ2-3; clone_size: NA; d_call: NA; cdr3_nt: TGTGCCAGCTCACCAAACCGTCGCGGCACAGATACGCAGTATTTT; cdr3_aa: CASSPNRRGTDTQYF
v_call: TRBV6-6; j_call: TRBJ1-2; clone_size: NA; d_call: NA; cdr3_nt: TGTGCCAGCAGCCCCCTTAACTATGGCTACACCTTC; cdr3_aa: CASSPLNYGYTF
v_call: TRBV27; j_call: TRBJ2-1; clone_size: NA; d_call: NA; cdr3_nt: TGTGCCACCCGTCCTACCACCTACAATGAGCAGTTCTTC; cdr3_aa: CATRPTTYNEQFF
v_call: TRBV15; j_call: TRBJ2-7; clone_size: NA; d_call: NA; cdr3_nt: TGTGCCACCAGCAGAGATTGGCAGGGTTCTGTCGACGAGCAGTACTTC; cdr3_aa: CATSRDWQGSVDEQYF
v_call: TRBV4-3; j_call: TRBJ1-1; clone_size: NA; d_call: TRBD1; cdr3_nt: TGCGCCAGCAGTGAGGGGGCTGGCACTGAAGCTTTCTTT; cdr3_aa: CASSEGAGTEAFF
v_call: TRBV11-3; j_call: TRBJ1-2; clone_size: NA; d_call: NA; cdr3_nt: TGTGCCAGCAGGCCCGGCAGGGCCTATGGTGGCTACACCTTC; cdr3_aa: CASRPGRAYGGYTF
v_call: TRBV12-3/TRBV12-4; j_call: TRBJ1-2; clone_size: NA; d_call: NA; cdr3_nt: TGTGCCAGCAGTATAGGACGGAAGGATGGCTACACCTTC; cdr3_aa: CASSIGRKDGYTF
v_call: TRBV5-6; j_call: TRBJ2-7; clone_size: NA; d_call: NA; cdr3_nt: TGTGCCAGCAGCTTCGACTCCTACGAGCAGTACTTC; cdr3_aa: CASSFDSYEQYF
v_call: TRBV18; j_call: TRBJ2-7; clone_size: NA; d_call: NA; cdr3_nt: TGTGCCAGCTCACCCCGTCCCGGCGTGATTTACGAGCAGTACTTC; cdr3_aa: CASSPRPGVIYEQYF
v_call: TRBV5-1; j_call: TRBJ1-5; clone_size: NA; d_call: NA; cdr3_nt: TGCGCCAGCAGCTTAACGAACCCTATGGACTCACGCAATCAGCCCCAGCATTTT; cdr3_aa: CASSLTNPMDSRNQPQHF
v_call: TRBV10-3; j_call: TRBJ2-7; clone_size: once; d_call: NA; cdr3_nt: TGTGCCATCAGTGAGTCGTCAGGGGCCTACGAGCAGTACTTC; cdr3_aa: CAISESSGAYEQYF
v_call: TRBV6-1; j_call: TRBJ2-3; clone_size: NA; d_call: NA; cdr3_nt: TGTGCCAGCAGTGATTCCTTCGCTCGCACAGATACGCAGTATTTT; cdr3_aa: CASSDSFARTDTQYF